One and the same sample provided the 26 T cell receptor beta chains below, sequenced in a study of blood T cell repertoires in COVID-19. TCRdb's table, derived via immunoSEQ multiplex PCR, lists solely in-frame clones and lacks some. The repertoire has about 270,000 clones, 70% to 90% of them found once; the top ten carry about 11%. Input material: peripheral blood. Source of these receptors: a woman in her seventies with acute or convalescent COVID-19.

The table lists this clone with a few counts. The genes are TRBV11-2 and TRBJ2-3, with D possibly TRBD1 on 5 matching bases. CDR1 and CDR2 from the germline V gene are SGHAT and FQNNGV. The ends were cut back, 1 base at V and 5 bases at J, with 10 bases in the middle. This CDR3 is 14 amino acids long. DNA for the CDR3: TGTGCCAGCAGCTTAGCAGGGCGCGGAGATACGCAGTATTTT. Amino acid sequence: CASSLAGRGDTQYF.

This sequence joins TRBV5-6 and TRBJ2-2; D may be TRBD1 (5 bases). This CDR3 spans 15 amino acids. Deletions cut 5 bases from V and 2 bases from J, with 13 bases between. The germline gives CDR1 SGHDT, CDR2 YYEEEE. Here the CDR3 DNA reads TGTGCCAGCAGGACGACAGAGAAAAACACCGGGGAGCTGTTTTTT. Translating gives CASRTTEKNTGELFF. Looking up the rest from reference TRBV5-6 and TRBJ2-2 gives the full variable domain: DAGVTQSPTHLIKTRGQQVTLRCSPKSGHDTVSWYQQALGQGPQFIFQYYEEEERQRGNFPDRFSGHQFPNYSSELNVNALLLGDSALYLCASRTTEKNTGELFFGEGSRLTVL.

The chain couples TRBV6-5 to TRBJ1-1, with 7 bases fitting TRBD1. This CDR3 region has 14 residues. V shed 6 bases and J 0 bases; nucleotides not matched to a gene: 4. Germline V gene lookup returns CDR1 MNHEY and CDR2 SVGAGI. This CDR3 is CASSMDRMNTEAFF. The CDR3 bases are TGTGCCAGCAGCATGGACAGGATGAACACTGAAGCTTTCTTT.

The chain joins TRBV9 to TRBJ1-1; D is undetermined. Germline assignment: CDR1 SGDLS and CDR2 YYNGEE. V shed 0 bases and J shed 6 bases, with 12 bases lying between them. This CDR3 has 14 residues. Here the CDR3 DNA reads TGTGCCAGCAGCGTAGGGCCGGGATTCGCTGAAGCTTTCTTT. It specifies CASSVGPGFAEAFF.

The genes are TRBV15 and TRBJ1-1, with TRBD1 identical over 8 bases. CDR3 length: 16 residues. After removal of 0 bases from V and 1 base from J, the junction contained 4 bases not matched to a gene. Germline CDR1 LNHNV, CDR2 YYDKDF (reference sequence). CDR3: CATSREFQGANTEAFF. The CDR3 DNA reads as TGTGCCACCAGCAGAGAGTTCCAGGGGGCGAACACTGAAGCTTTCTTT.

V usage is TRBV2 and J usage is TRBJ2-5; TRBD1 might be the D (6 bases). The germline V gene encodes CDR1 SNHLY and CDR2 FYNNEI. The CDR3 totals 13 residues. With 6 bases removed from V and 1 base from J, the gap between germline ends came to 9 bases. This CDR3 reads CASRRDTQETQYF. CDR3 coding DNA: TGTGCCAGCAGGAGGGACACCCAAGAGACCCAGTACTTC.

This clone has just one count. DNA for the CDR3: TGCGCCAGCACTCCACAGGGGGCTGGGGCCAACGTCCTGACTTTC. Translated: CASTPQGAGANVLTF. The V gene is TRBV5-1, the J gene TRBJ2-6; 8 nucleotides agree with TRBD1. The CDR3 is 15 residues long. V lost 6 bases to trimming and J lost 2 bases; unmatched junction nucleotides: 4. Germline V gene data show CDR1 as SGHRS and CDR2 as YFSETQ.

V gene TRBV2 combines with J gene TRBJ1-6; D is possibly TRBD1 (6 bases). Germline V gene data show CDR1 as SNHLY and CDR2 as FYNNEI. The CDR3 totals 15 residues. The V gene lost 4 bases and the J gene lost 9 bases, with 16 bases spanning the gap. The CDR3 DNA reads as TGTGCCAGCAGTGCCGCCGGGACAAGGAGTTCACCCCTCCACTTT. Its translation: CASSAAGTRSSPLHF.

The V call is TRBV27, the J call TRBJ1-5; TRBD1 agrees at 10 bases. The CDR3 sequence is 16 residues long. V dropped 1 base and J dropped 3; count of bases not matched to a gene: 3. Germline V gene lookup returns CDR1 MNHEY and CDR2 SMNVEV (reference sequence). The CDR3 protein is CASSLYGTGANQPQHF. The DNA for the CDR3 is TGTGCCAGCAGTTTATATGGGACAGGGGCCAATCAGCCCCAGCATTTT.

This clone was recorded only once. V gene TRBV6-5 combines with J gene TRBJ2-1; 7 nucleotides align to TRBD1. V lost 5 bases and J lost 3; bases outside the gene matches: 7. The CDR3 is 15 amino acids. Germline loops: CDR1 MNHEY, CDR2 SVGAGI. The CDR3 reads CASSPRDRNYNEQFF. CDR3 in DNA: TGTGCCAGCAGTCCCCGGGACAGAAACTACAATGAGCAGTTCTTC.

The genes are TRBV3-1 (or the pseudogene TRBV3-2) and TRBJ1-6; perhaps TRBD1 as D (5 bases). CDR3 length: 14 amino acids. The germline V gene has CDR1 LGHDT and CDR2 YNNKEL (reference sequence). The ends were cut back, 3 bases at V and 10 bases at J, with 13 bases in the middle. The CDR3 protein is CASSHAAGISPLHF. Written as DNA, the CDR3 is TGTGCCAGCAGCCACGCGGCAGGGATATCACCCCTCCACTTT.

The chain carries TRBV6-5 and TRBJ1-1; D is ambiguous. This CDR3 contains 13 residues. Germline CDR1 reads MNHEY; CDR2 reads SVGAGI. Trimming stripped 2 bases from V and 3 bases from J, with 7 bases between. The CDR3 here is CASSYEKHTEAFF. The CDR3 DNA reads TGTGCCAGCAGTTACGAGAAGCACACTGAAGCTTTCTTT.

This rearrangement joins TRBV5-1 to TRBJ2-7; TRBD1 agrees at 7 bases. This CDR3 is 13 amino acids long. Trimming at V came to 7 bases and at J to 2 bases, leaving 6 bases not matched to a gene. The germline gives CDR1 SGHRS, CDR2 YFSETQ. The CDR3 region is CASAGGPPYEQYF. Here the CDR3 DNA reads TGCGCCAGCGCAGGGGGTCCCCCCTACGAGCAGTACTTC.

The rearrangement joins TRBV2 to TRBJ1-2, with TRBD1 matching over 7 bases. The trim removed 10 bases at V and 6 bases at J, leaving 11 bases unmatched. The germline V gene encodes CDR1 SNHLY and CDR2 FYNNEI. The length of the CDR3 is 13 residues. The CDR3 here is CATRGQDGNGYTF. CDR3 nucleotides: TGTGCCACCAGAGGACAGGATGGTAATGGCTACACCTTC.

The chain couples TRBV11-2 to TRBJ2-5; D is ambiguous. CDR1 SGHAT and CDR2 FQNNGV come from the germline V gene. The CDR3 has 13 residues. V lost 3 bases to trimming and J lost 5 bases, with 10 bases between them. The CDR3 DNA is TGTGCCAGCAGCTTTCAGTCGTTTGAGACCCAGTACTTC. Translation: CASSFQSFETQYF.

V usage is TRBV30 and J usage is TRBJ1-2, with TRBD1 identical over 9 bases. The ends lost 5 bases at V and 2 bases at J; junction bases unmatched: 9. This CDR3 spans 15 amino acids. CDR1 is GTSNPN and CDR2 is SVGIG in the germline V gene (reference sequence). The CDR3 protein is CAWSWPGQGNYGYTF. CDR3 nucleotide sequence: TGTGCCTGGTCTTGGCCGGGACAGGGAAACTATGGCTACACCTTC.

This chain connects TRBV2 to TRBJ1-1; D gene unclear. V gave up 3 bases and J gave up 3 bases, with 11 bases separating them. Germline loops: CDR1 SNHLY, CDR2 FYNNEI. The CDR3 is 14 residues long. The chain's CDR3 is CASSDRPGYTEAFF. CDR3 sequence (DNA): TGTGCCAGCAGTGACAGGCCCGGATACACTGAAGCTTTCTTT.

The chain carries TRBV4-2 and TRBJ1-4, with 8 nucleotides matching TRBD1. V lost 4 bases to trimming and J lost 8 bases; unmatched junction nucleotides: 6. The CDR3 has 14 amino acids. CDR1 and CDR2 from the germline V gene are LGHNA and YNFKEQ. The CDR3 reads CASSPGQGDEKLFF. CDR3 sequence (DNA): TGTGCCAGCAGCCCAGGACAGGGCGACGAAAAACTGTTTTTT.

The count of this clone is one. The chain joins TRBV2 to TRBJ2-4; weak D call: TRBD1 (5 bases). Germline CDR1 reads SNHLY; CDR2 reads FYNNEI. The length of the CDR3 is 14 residues. V gave up 4 bases and J gave up 6 bases, with 13 bases separating them. In DNA form, the CDR3 reads TGTGCCAGCAGTGGCAGGGTAGGGTTAAACATTCAGTACTTC. This gives the protein CASSGRVGLNIQYF.

J is TRBJ2-7 and V is TRBV4-1; TRBD1 agrees at 9 bases. Germline V gene data show CDR1 as MGHRA and CDR2 as YSYEKL. V lost 2 bases, J lost 7 bases, and 9 bases stayed unmatched. This CDR3 has 15 amino acids. The DNA for the CDR3 is TGCGCCAGCAGCCAAAAGGGACAGGGTGCGGAGGAGCAGTACTTC. Its translation: CASSQKGQGAEEQYF.

The chain couples TRBV5-5 to TRBJ2-3, with 9 nucleotides matching TRBD2. Germline trimming cut 4 bases from V and 5 bases from J; bases unmatched to any gene: 14. This CDR3 has 17 amino acids. Germline V gene sequence: CDR1 SGHKS, CDR2 YYEKEE (reference sequence). The CDR3 here is CASSLRGGGVAGDTQYF. The CDR3 nucleotides read TGTGCCAGCAGCCTCAGGGGCGGGGGGGTTGCCGGAGATACGCAGTATTTT. Together with reference TRBV5-5 and TRBJ2-3, the CDR3 gives the full variable domain: DAGVTQSPTHLIKTRGQQVTLRCSPISGHKSVSWYQQVLGQGPQFIFQYYEKEERGRGNFPDRFSARQFPNYSSELNVNALLLGDSALYLCASSLRGGGVAGDTQYFGPGTRLTVL.

The chain joins TRBV12-3 or TRBV12-4 to TRBJ1-4; D not certain. Deletions cut 4 bases from V and 8 bases from J, with 11 bases between. The CDR3 spans 13 residues. The CDR3 here is CASSYNPGEKLFF. CDR3 in DNA: TGTGCCAGCAGTTACAACCCAGGCGAAAAACTGTTTTTT.

J is TRBJ2-7 and V is TRBV4-1; the match to TRBD2 covers 11 bases. The CDR3 length is 16 residues. Germline V gene lookup returns CDR1 MGHRA and CDR2 YSYEKL. Trimming cost V 1 base and J 2 bases; bases outside gene matches: 4. DNA for the CDR3: TGCGCCAGCAGCCAAGGCCCTAGCGGGGGGACCTACGAGCAGTACTTC. The encoded protein is CASSQGPSGGTYEQYF.

This chain connects TRBV14 to TRBJ1-6; TRBD1 is a possible D gene (5 bases). Trimming stripped 1 base from V and 3 bases from J, with 7 bases between. This CDR3 comprises 15 residues. CDR1 and CDR2 from the germline V gene are SGHDN and FVKESK. CDR3: CASSQVGLYNSPLHF. CDR3 DNA: TGTGCCAGCAGCCAAGTGGGACTCTATAATTCACCCCTCCACTTT.

The V call is TRBV5-1, the J call TRBJ1-1, with TRBD1 as a possible D gene (5 bases). The V gene lost 4 bases and the J gene lost 2 bases, with 15 bases spanning the gap. This CDR3 region has 15 residues. Germline CDR1 is SGHRS and CDR2 is YFSETQ. Written as DNA, the CDR3 is TGCGCCAGCAGCCCCTCCGGACACGTTAACACTGAAGCTTTCTTT. Translating gives CASSPSGHVNTEAFF. Full variable domain (outside the CDR3, taken from reference TRBV5-1 and TRBJ1-1): KAGVTQTPRYLIKTRGQQVTLSCSPISGHRSVSWYQQTPGQGLQFLFEYFSETQRNKGNFPGRFSGRQFSNSRSEMNVSTLELGDSALYLCASSPSGHVNTEAFFGQGTRLTVV.

The chain links TRBV27 to TRBJ1-2, with TRBD1 matching 7 bases. The CDR3 is 14 amino acids. Trimming cost V 6 bases and J 2 bases; bases outside gene matches: 6. Germline assignment: CDR1 MNHEY and CDR2 SMNVEV (reference sequence). The CDR3 loop reads CASSRTGLNYGYTF. DNA for the CDR3: TGTGCCAGCAGCCGGACAGGCCTGAACTATGGCTACACCTTC.